Below are 17 T cell receptor beta chains sequenced from a single sample in a study of CD8+CD57+ T cells in acquired aplastic anemia. An expansion of CD8+CD57+ cells by flow cytometry had been shown in patients chosen for sequencing. TCR beta VDJ and CDR3 profiling used genomic DNA as template. TCRdb passed the reads through MiXCR, listing each CDR3 protein once. This table has over 150,000 distinct CDR3 sequences, roughly 48% appearing once. Source material: sorted CD4+, CD8+, or CD8+CD57+ T cells (not recorded which) from PBMCs. These receptor sequences come from a human donor with aplastic anemia.

The chain carries TRBV11-2 and TRBJ2-1; no clear D. The germline V gene encodes CDR1 SGHAT and CDR2 FQNNGV. The CDR3 sequence is 11 residues long. V lost 7 bases, J lost 13 bases, and 14 bases lay in between. The CDR3 loop reads CASTLRREQFF. DNA of the CDR3: TGTGCCAGCACCCTTCGGAGAGAACAGTTCTTC. Together with reference TRBV11-2 and TRBJ2-1, the CDR3 gives the full variable domain: EAGVAQSPRYKIIEKRQSVAFWCNPISGHATLYWYQQILGQGPKLLIQFQNNGVVDDSQLPKDRFSAERLKGVDSTLKIQPAKLEDSAVYLCASTLRREQFFGPGTRLTVL.

The chain links TRBV19 to TRBJ1-2, with D possibly being TRBD1 (6 bases). Germline V lookup: CDR1 LNHDA, CDR2 SQIVND (reference sequence). The CDR3 totals 14 residues. Trimming stripped 3 bases from V and 8 bases from J, with 16 bases between. For the CDR3, the DNA is TGTGCCAGTAGTATGCAGGGGTTCCCTTGGGGCTACACCTTC. As protein: CASSMQGFPWGYTF. Full variable domain (remainder filled in from reference TRBV19 and TRBJ1-2): DGGITQSPKYLFRKEGQNVTLSCEQNLNHDAMYWYRQDPGQGLRLIYYSQIVNDFQKGDIAEGYSVSREKKESFPLTVTSAQKNPTAFYLCASSMQGFPWGYTFGSGTRLTVV.

The V gene is TRBV2, the J gene TRBJ1-4; D not resolved. The V end was cut by 8 bases, the J end by 7 bases, with 14 bases between. CDR3 length: 13 amino acids. The germline gives CDR1 SNHLY, CDR2 FYNNEI. In DNA, the CDR3 is TGTGCCAGCGCTGACACCCGTGGTGAAAAACTGTTTTTT. It is translated as CASADTRGEKLFF. The full variable domain, completed using reference TRBV2 and TRBJ1-4, is EPEVTQTPSHQVTQMGQEVILRCVPISNHLYFYWYRQILGQKVEFLVSFYNNEISEKSEIFDDQFSVERPDGSNFTLKIRSTKLEDSAMYFCASADTRGEKLFFGSGTQLSVL.

Many counts were recorded for this clonotype. This sequence joins TRBV7-2 and TRBJ2-1, with 9 bases fitting TRBD1. V was clipped by 6 bases and J by 7 bases; unmatched bases: 13. The CDR3 length is 16 residues. The germline V gene encodes CDR1 SGHTA and CDR2 FQGNSA. The CDR3 here is CASSFSGTGTRNEQFF. The CDR3, as DNA: TGTGCCAGCAGTTTTTCCGGGACAGGGACGCGAAATGAGCAGTTCTTC.

This chain connects TRBV5-1 to TRBJ2-2; tentatively, D is TRBD1 (5 bases). The CDR3 has 15 amino acids. The germline V and J ends were trimmed by 1 base and 2 bases, with 9 bases remaining between them. Germline CDR1 SGHRS, CDR2 YFSETQ. CDR3 DNA: TGCGCCAGCAGCTTGAGGGGTTCTAACACCGGGGAGCTGTTTTTT. Its protein product is CASSLRGSNTGELFF.

The rearrangement joins TRBV19 to TRBJ1-2; D may be TRBD1 (5 bases). CDR1 is LNHDA, CDR2 SQIVND, per germline (reference sequence). The CDR3 length is 13 residues. Trimming removed 8 bases from V and 3 bases from J, with 13 bases in between. CDR3 sequence (DNA): TGTGCCAGTGGGCCCGGACAAGACTATGGCTACACCTTC. This sequence encodes CASGPGQDYGYTF. Variable domain in full (rest from reference TRBV19 and TRBJ1-2): DGGITQSPKYLFRKEGQNVTLSCEQNLNHDAMYWYRQDPGQGLRLIYYSQIVNDFQKGDIAEGYSVSREKKESFPLTVTSAQKNPTAFYLCASGPGQDYGYTFGSGTRLTVV.

Turning to this clonotype: At one boundary the junction diverges from the germline segment, which might be a read error. The chain couples TRBV7-8 to TRBJ2-2; 11 nucleotides agree with TRBD2. This CDR3 has 17 residues. Looked up from germline, CDR1 is SGHVS and CDR2 is FQNEAQ. Here the CDR3 DNA reads TGTGCCGGCAGCTTATGGGCTAGCGGGAGGAACACCGGGGGGCTGTTTTTT. Residues: CAGSLWASGRNTGGLFF.

V and J are TRBV3-1 and TRBJ2-7; TRBD2 agrees at 9 bases. The junction had 8 bases not matched to a gene; V was cut back by 4 bases and J by 4 bases. Germline CDR1 reads LGHDT; CDR2 reads YNNKEL (reference sequence). There are 15 residues in the CDR3. The CDR3 protein is CASSPGGLALYEQYF. The CDR3, as DNA: TGTGCCAGCAGCCCCGGGGGACTAGCCCTATACGAGCAGTACTTC.

The rearrangement joins TRBV7-3 to TRBJ2-7; D call uncertain. The CDR3 consists of 13 residues. The germline CDR1 and CDR2 sequences are SGHTA and FQGTGA. Between the trimmed V and J ends, which lost 5 bases and 5 bases, there was a span of 13 bases. The DNA of the CDR3 is TGTGCCAGCAGCCTCCACGACCGAGACGAGCAGTACTTC. It is translated as CASSLHDRDEQYF.

This clonotype was detected a few times. A much bigger clone sits one base away, suggesting this may be a read error. This chain links TRBV15 with TRBJ1-5; no definite D call. CDR1 and CDR2 (germline): LNHNV, YYDKDF (reference sequence). The CDR3 covers 12 residues. V gave up 0 bases and J gave up 4 bases, with 1 base separating them. The CDR3 coding sequence is TGTGCCACCAGCAGAGATAATCAGCCCCAGCATTTT. The encoded protein is CATSRDNQPQHF.

Ten or more counts support this clonotype. This chain joins TRBV7-2 and TRBJ2-7; 8 bases fit TRBD2. J gave up 5 bases and V 5 bases, and 11 bases lay outside the gene matches. There are 15 residues in the CDR3. Germline V lookup: CDR1 SGHTA, CDR2 FQGNSA. This CDR3 is CASSPGLSGINEQYF. CDR3 bases: TGTGCCAGCAGCCCGGGACTTAGCGGGATTAACGAGCAGTACTTC.

The chain is built from TRBV18 and TRBJ1-1; D gene unclear. The CDR3 runs 13 residues. Trimming cost V 2 bases and J 5 bases, with 9 bases left between them. Germline V CDR1 and CDR2: KGHSH, LQKENI. CDR3 DNA: TGTGCCAGCTCACCAGCGTTGGGGACTGAAGCTTTCTTT. Translation: CASSPALGTEAFF. The variable domain in full, with the rest retrieved from reference TRBV18 and TRBJ1-1, is NAGVMQNPRHLVRRRGQEARLRCSPMKGHSHVYWYRQLPEEGLKFMVYLQKENIIDESGMPKERFSAEFPKEGPSILRIQQVVRGDSAAYFCASSPALGTEAFFGQGTRLTVV.

The chain recombines TRBV27 with TRBJ2-1, with 10 bases fitting TRBD2. The CDR3 spans 16 residues. CDR1 MNHEY and CDR2 SMNVEV come from the germline V gene (reference sequence). J was trimmed by 4 bases and V by 5 bases; bases with no gene match: 8. CDR3 sequence: CASSPHLAGAYNEQFF. The CDR3 nucleotides are TGTGCCAGCAGTCCCCATCTAGCGGGAGCATACAATGAGCAGTTCTTC.

This clonotype was counted a single time. J is TRBJ1-6 and V is TRBV10-3; D gene uncertain. CDR1 and CDR2 (germline): ENHRY, SYGVKD. Trimming removed 3 bases from V and 9 bases from J, with 18 bases in between. This CDR3 region has 16 residues. The CDR3, as DNA: TGTGCCATCAGTGACCTCGGGGAGGGATTTGCTTCACCCCTCCACTTT. This gives the protein CAISDLGEGFASPLHF.

Only a few counts were recorded for this clonotype. The rearrangement uses TRBV6-1 and TRBJ1-2; perhaps TRBD1 as D (5 bases). V lost 6 bases, J lost 4 bases, and 9 bases lay in between. From germline, CDR1 is MNHNS and CDR2 SASEGT. The CDR3 spans 12 residues. CDR3 sequence (DNA): TGTGCCAGCAGCGGGACTAGCTATGGCTACACCTTC. Translating gives CASSGTSYGYTF.

This clonotype has at least ten counts. V and J are TRBV7-3 and TRBJ2-3, with TRBD2 identical over 14 bases. The CDR3 is 15 amino acids. Germline V gene sequence: CDR1 SGHTA, CDR2 FQGTGA. V lost 6 bases and J lost 8; bases outside the gene matches: 7. CDR3 DNA: TGTGCCAGCAGGCCGGGACTAGCGGGAGTAGCTACGCAGTATTTT. It codes for CASRPGLAGVATQYF.

This clonotype was seen a few times. The rearrangement uses TRBV19 and TRBJ1-6, with a weak D call TRBD1 (5 bases). Deletions cut 7 bases from V and 9 bases from J, with 13 bases between. CDR3 length: 13 residues. Per the germline V gene, CDR1 is LNHDA and CDR2 is SQIVND (reference sequence). Written as DNA, the CDR3 is TGTGCCAGTACGAAGGGTGGGGGTTCACCCCTCCACTTT. Translating gives CASTKGGGSPLHF. The full variable domain, completed using reference TRBV19 and TRBJ1-6, is DGGITQSPKYLFRKEGQNVTLSCEQNLNHDAMYWYRQDPGQGLRLIYYSQIVNDFQKGDIAEGYSVSREKKESFPLTVTSAQKNPTAFYLCASTKGGGSPLHFGNGTRLTVT.